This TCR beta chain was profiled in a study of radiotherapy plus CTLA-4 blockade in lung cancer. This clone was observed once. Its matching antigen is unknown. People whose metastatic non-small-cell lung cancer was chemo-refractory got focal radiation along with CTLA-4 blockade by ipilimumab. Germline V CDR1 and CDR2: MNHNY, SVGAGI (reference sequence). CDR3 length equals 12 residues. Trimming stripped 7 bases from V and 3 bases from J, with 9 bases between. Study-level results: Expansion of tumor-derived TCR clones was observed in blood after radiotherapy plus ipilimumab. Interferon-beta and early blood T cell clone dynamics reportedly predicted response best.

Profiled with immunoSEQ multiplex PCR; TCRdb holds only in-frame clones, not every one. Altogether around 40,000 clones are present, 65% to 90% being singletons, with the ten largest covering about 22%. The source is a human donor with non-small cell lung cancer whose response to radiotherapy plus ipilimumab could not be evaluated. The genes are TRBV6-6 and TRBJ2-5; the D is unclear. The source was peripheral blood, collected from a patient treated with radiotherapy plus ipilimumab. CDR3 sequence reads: CASTVSEETQYF. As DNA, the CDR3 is TGTGCCAGCACCGTATCGGAAGAGACCCAGTACTTC.